Listed below are T cell receptor beta chains from one sample, sequenced in a study of blood T cells in healthy people across ages. TCRdb redid the calling of the 5' RACE reads with MiXCR, one entry per CDR3 protein. The repertoire holds over a million distinct CDR3 sequences, 40% to 55% seen once, with 18% in the top ten. The sequenced material came from blood. The receptors derive from a woman aged 55-69 years in good health. The CDR3 runs from the conserved cysteine through the conserved F or W. Fields, in order: V gene, D gene, J gene, CDR3 length, clone size, CDR3 protein, CDR3 DNA. The D gene is left open where the match is weak. Expanded clones get a size class; other rows say once, few or many, or leave the size out.

>TRBV6-5|.|TRBJ2-7|15|few
CASRENRGGSYEQYF
TGTGCCAGCAGGGAGAATAGAGGGGGCTCCTACGAGCAGTACTTC
>TRBV27|.|TRBJ1-5|14|.
CASSLNGDRWPQHF
TGTGCCAGCAGTTTAAACGGGGACCGGTGGCCCCAGCATTTT
>TRBV2|.|TRBJ2-5|12|.
CASGASQETQYF
TGTGCCAGCGGAGCATCACAAGAGACCCAGTACTTC
>TRBV28|.|TRBJ1-4|16|.
CASSLIPTELNEKLFF
TGTGCCAGCAGCCTTATCCCGACAGAGTTAAATGAAAAACTGTTTTTT
>TRBV15|.|TRBJ2-7|15|.
CATSRGGQLLIEQYF
TGTGCCACCAGCAGAGGTGGACAGCTCCTGATCGAGCAGTACTTC
>TRBV20-1|.|TRBJ2-7|16|few
CSARRGQGGSTYEQYF
TGCAGTGCTAGACGGGGGCAGGGAGGATCAACCTACGAGCAGTACTTC
>TRBV20-1|TRBD1|TRBJ1-1|14|.
CSAPQRQGSAEAFF
TGCAGTGCTCCACAGCGACAGGGTTCCGCTGAAGCTTTCTTT
>TRBV20-1|TRBD2|TRBJ2-5|17|few
CSARDRLAGGRGETQYF
TGCAGTGCTAGAGATAGGCTAGCGGGAGGGAGGGGCGAGACCCAGTACTTC
>TRBV12-3/TRBV12-4|TRBD2|TRBJ2-1|16|once
CASSRQTSGKHNEQFF
TGTGCCAGCAGTAGACAAACTAGCGGGAAGCACAATGAGCAGTTCTTC
>TRBV29-1|.|TRBJ2-3|13|.
CSVNRAGADTQYF
TGCAGCGTAAACAGGGCGGGGGCAGATACGCAGTATTTT
>TRBV6-2/TRBV6-3|TRBD2|TRBJ2-7|17|.
CASRESGLAVSSYEQYF
TGTGCCAGCAGAGAATCGGGACTAGCGGTAAGCTCCTACGAGCAGTACTTC
>TRBV12-3/TRBV12-4|.|TRBJ2-7|14|few
CASSFGTPSYEQYF
TGTGCCAGCAGTTTTGGGACACCGAGCTACGAGCAGTACTTC
>TRBV7-9|.|TRBJ2-5|12|few
CASSYNRETQYF
TGTGCCAGCAGCTACAATAGGGAGACCCAGTACTTC
>TRBV3-1|.|TRBJ2-5|13|.
CASSQGNNRGQYF
TGCGCCAGCAGCCAAGGGAACAACCGCGGGCAGTACTTC
>TRBV6-4|TRBD1|TRBJ2-1|16|.
CASSDSTGGPHNEQFF
TGTGCCAGCAGTGACTCGACAGGGGGCCCACATAATGAGCAGTTCTTC
>TRBV7-8|.|TRBJ2-3|15|.
CASSFKRVSTDTQYF
TGTGCCAGCAGCTTTAAACGGGTCAGCACAGATACGCAGTATTTT
>TRBV10-1|TRBD2|TRBJ2-4|16|few
CASSEVEGLAGDQQYF
TGCGCCAGCAGTGAGGTCGAAGGTCTAGCGGGAGATCAGCAGTACTTC
>TRBV29-1|TRBD2|TRBJ2-2|16|.
CSVVLVAGVSAGELFF
TGCAGCGTTGTGTTGGTAGCGGGAGTTAGCGCCGGGGAGCTGTTTTTT
>TRBV5-1|TRBD2|TRBJ2-1|15|few
CASSGTSGRANEQFF
TGCGCCAGCAGCGGAACTAGCGGGAGGGCTAATGAGCAGTTCTTC
>TRBV28|.|TRBJ1-5|15|.
CASSTGNGGNQPQHF
TGTGCCAGCAGCACAGGGAATGGCGGCAATCAGCCCCAGCATTTT
>TRBV18|TRBD2|TRBJ2-5|15|few
CASSPAGGRQETQYF
TGTGCCAGCTCACCCGCGGGGGGACGTCAAGAGACCCAGTACTTC
>TRBV18|.|TRBJ2-5|15|.
CASSPTTGFVETQYF
TGTGCCAGCTCACCCACGACAGGTTTTGTCGAGACCCAGTACTTC
>TRBV20-1|.|TRBJ1-2|14|.
CSARDDRLIIGYTF
TGCAGTGCTAGAGATGACAGACTAATAATCGGCTACACCTTC
>TRBV6-2/TRBV6-3|TRBD2|TRBJ2-1|15|.
CASSLSGRVLNEQFF
TGTGCCAGCAGTTTGTCCGGGAGGGTCCTCAATGAGCAGTTCTTC